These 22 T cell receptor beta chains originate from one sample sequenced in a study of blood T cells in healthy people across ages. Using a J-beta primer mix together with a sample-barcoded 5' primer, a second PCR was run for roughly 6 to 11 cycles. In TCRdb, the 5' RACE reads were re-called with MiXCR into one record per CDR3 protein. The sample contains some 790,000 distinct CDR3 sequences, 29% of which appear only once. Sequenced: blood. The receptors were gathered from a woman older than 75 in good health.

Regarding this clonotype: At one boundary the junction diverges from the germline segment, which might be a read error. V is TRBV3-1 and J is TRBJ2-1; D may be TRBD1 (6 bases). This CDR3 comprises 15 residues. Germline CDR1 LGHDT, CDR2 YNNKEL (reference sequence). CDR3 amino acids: CASSQEGARYNGQFF. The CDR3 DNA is TGTGCCAGCAGCCAAGAGGGGGCTAGGTACAATGGGCAGTTCTTC.

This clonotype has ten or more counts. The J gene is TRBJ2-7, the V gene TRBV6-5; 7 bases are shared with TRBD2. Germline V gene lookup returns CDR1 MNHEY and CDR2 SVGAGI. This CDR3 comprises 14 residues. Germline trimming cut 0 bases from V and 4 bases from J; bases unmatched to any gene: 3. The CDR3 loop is CASSYSGGTYEQYF. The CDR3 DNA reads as TGTGCCAGCAGTTACTCGGGAGGGACGTACGAGCAGTACTTC.

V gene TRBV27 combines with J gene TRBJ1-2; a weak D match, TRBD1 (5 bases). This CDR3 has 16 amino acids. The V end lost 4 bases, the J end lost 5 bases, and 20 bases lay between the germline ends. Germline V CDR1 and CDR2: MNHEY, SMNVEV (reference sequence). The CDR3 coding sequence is TGTGCCAGCAGTTCTCAAGAACAGGTCCCCGGGTATGGCTACACCTTC. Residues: CASSSQEQVPGYGYTF.

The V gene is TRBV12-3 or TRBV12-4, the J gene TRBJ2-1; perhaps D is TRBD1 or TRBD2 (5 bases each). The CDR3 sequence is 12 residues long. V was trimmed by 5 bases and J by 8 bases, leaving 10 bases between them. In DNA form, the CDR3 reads TGTGCCAGCAGTAAGAGGGGTGATGAGCAGTTCTTC. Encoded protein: CASSKRGDEQFF.

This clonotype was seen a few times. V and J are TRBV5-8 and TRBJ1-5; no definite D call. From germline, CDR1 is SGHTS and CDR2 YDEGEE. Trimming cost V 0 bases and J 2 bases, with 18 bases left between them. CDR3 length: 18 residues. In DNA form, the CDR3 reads TGTGCCAGCAGCTTGGTGGGGTTCCAAGGATTTGGCAATCAGCCCCAGCATTTT. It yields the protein CASSLVGFQGFGNQPQHF. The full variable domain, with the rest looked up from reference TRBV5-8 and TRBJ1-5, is EAGVTQSPTHLIKTRGQQATLRCSPISGHTSVYWYQQALGLGLQFLLWYDEGEERNRGNFPPRFSGRQFPNYSSELNVNALELEDSALYLCASSLVGFQGFGNQPQHFGDGTRLSIL.

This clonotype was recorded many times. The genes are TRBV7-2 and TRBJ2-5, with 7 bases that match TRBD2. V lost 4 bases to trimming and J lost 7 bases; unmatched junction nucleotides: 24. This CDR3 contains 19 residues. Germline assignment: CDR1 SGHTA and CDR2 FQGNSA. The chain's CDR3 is CASSSAKPGTTPRGGTQYF. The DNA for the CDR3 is TGTGCCAGCAGCTCCGCCAAGCCCGGGACTACCCCCCGCGGTGGGACCCAGTACTTC.

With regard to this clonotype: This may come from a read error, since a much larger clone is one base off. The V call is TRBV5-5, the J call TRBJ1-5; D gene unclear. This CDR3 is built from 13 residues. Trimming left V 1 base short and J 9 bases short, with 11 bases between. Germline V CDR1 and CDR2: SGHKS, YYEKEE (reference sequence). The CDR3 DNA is TGTGCCAGCAGCTTGACGGCGGATCGGCCCCAGCATTTT. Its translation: CASSLTADRPQHF.

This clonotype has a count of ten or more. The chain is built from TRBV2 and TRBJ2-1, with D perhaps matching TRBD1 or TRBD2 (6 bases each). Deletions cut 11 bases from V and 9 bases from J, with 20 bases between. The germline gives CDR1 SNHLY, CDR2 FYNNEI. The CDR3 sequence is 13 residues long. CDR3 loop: CAGGRTGGGEQFF. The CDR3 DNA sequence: TGTGCCGGGGGCCGGACCGGAGGGGGTGAGCAGTTCTTC. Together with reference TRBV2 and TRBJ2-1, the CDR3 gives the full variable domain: EPEVTQTPSHQVTQMGQEVILRCVPISNHLYFYWYRQILGQKVEFLVSFYNNEISEKSEIFDDQFSVERPDGSNFTLKIRSTKLEDSAMYFCAGGRTGGGEQFFGPGTRLTVL.

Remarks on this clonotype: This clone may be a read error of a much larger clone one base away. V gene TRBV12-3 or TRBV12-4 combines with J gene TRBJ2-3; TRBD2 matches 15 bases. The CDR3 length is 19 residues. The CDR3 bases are TGTGCCAGCAGTTTAGGATGGACTAGCGGGGGGGCGAGGGCAGATACGCGGTATTTT. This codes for CASSLGWTSGGARADTRYF.

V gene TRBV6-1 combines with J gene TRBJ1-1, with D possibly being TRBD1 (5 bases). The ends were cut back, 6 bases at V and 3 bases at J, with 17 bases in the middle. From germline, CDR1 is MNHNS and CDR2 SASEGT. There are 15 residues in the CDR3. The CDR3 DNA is TGTGCCAGCAGCCACTCGGGACGGGGGGACACTGAAGCTTTCTTT. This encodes CASSHSGRGDTEAFF.

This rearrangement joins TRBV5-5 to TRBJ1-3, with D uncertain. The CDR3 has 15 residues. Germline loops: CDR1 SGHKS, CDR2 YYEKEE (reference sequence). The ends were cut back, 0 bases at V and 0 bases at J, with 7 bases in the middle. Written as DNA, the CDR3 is TGTGCCAGCAGCTTGGACCCGGGCTCTGGAAACACCATATATTTT. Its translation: CASSLDPGSGNTIYF.

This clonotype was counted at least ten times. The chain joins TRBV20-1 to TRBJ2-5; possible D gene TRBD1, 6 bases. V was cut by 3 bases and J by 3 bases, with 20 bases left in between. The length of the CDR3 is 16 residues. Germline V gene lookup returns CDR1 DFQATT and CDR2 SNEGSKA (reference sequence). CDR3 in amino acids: CSARVFQGRIEETQYF. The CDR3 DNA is TGCAGTGCTAGGGTCTTTCAGGGGCGGATAGAAGAGACCCAGTACTTC.

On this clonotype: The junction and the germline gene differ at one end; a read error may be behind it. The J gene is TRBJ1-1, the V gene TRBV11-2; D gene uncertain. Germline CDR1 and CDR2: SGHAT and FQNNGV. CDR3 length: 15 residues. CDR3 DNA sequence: TGTGCCATCTCGACGCCTTTTCGGGTTAACACTGGAGCTTTCTTT. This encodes CAISTPFRVNTGAFF.

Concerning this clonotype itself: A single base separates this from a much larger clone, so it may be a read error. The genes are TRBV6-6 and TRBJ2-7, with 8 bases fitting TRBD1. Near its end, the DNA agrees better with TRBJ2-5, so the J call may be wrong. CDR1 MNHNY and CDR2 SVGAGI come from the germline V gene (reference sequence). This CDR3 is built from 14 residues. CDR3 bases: TGTGCCAGCAGGCTTGGGACAGGCATCCGGACCCAGTACTTC. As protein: CASRLGTGIRTQYF.

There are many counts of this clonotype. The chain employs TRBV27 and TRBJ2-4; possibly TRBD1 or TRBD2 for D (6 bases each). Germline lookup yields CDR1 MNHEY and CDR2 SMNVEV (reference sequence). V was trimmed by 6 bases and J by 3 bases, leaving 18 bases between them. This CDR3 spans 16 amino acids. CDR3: CASRNEGGLVKNIQYF. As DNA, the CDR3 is TGTGCCAGCAGAAATGAAGGGGGGCTGGTCAAAAACATTCAGTACTTC.

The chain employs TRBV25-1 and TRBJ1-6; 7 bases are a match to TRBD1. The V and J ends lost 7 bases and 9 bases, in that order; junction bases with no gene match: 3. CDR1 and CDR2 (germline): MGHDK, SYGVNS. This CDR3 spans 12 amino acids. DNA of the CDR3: TGTGCCAGCAAGGGGGCTAGTTCACCCCTCCACTTT. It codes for CASKGASSPLHF.

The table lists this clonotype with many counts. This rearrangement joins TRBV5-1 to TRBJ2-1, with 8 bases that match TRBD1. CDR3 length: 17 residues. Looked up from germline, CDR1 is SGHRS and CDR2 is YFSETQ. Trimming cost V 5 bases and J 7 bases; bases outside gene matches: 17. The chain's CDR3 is CASRRTGNDRDQNEQFF. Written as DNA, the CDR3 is TGCGCCAGCAGGCGGACAGGGAATGACAGGGATCAGAATGAGCAGTTCTTC.

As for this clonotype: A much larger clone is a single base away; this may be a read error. As DNA, the CDR3 is TGTGCCAGCAGTGTTAGGGATGAGCAGTACTTC. Residues: CASSVRDEQYF. The chain couples TRBV6-5 to TRBJ2-5; D is unresolved. The V and J ends lost 5 bases and 11 bases respectively, with 12 bases between them. Germline loops: CDR1 MNHEY, CDR2 SVGAGI. This CDR3 is 11 amino acids long.

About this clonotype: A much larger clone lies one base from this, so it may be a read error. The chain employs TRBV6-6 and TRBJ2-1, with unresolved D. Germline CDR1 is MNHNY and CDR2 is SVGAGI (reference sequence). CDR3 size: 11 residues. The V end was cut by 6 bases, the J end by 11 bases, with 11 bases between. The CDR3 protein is CASRERRKQFF. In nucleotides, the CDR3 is TGTGCCAGCAGGGAACGAAGGAAGCAGTTCTTC.

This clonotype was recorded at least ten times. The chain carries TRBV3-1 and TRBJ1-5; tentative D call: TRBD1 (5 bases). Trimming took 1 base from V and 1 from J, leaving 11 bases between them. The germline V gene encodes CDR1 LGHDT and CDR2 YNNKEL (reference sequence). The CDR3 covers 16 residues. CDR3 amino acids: CASSQGKGKSNQPQHF. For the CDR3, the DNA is TGTGCCAGCAGCCAAGGTAAGGGGAAGAGCAATCAGCCCCAGCATTTT.

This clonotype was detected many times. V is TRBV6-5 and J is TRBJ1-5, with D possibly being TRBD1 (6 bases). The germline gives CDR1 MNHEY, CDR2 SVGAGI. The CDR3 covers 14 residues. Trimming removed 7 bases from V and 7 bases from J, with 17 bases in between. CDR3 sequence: CASKSTGLGQPQHF. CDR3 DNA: TGTGCCAGCAAATCCACAGGGTTGGGCCAGCCCCAGCATTTT.

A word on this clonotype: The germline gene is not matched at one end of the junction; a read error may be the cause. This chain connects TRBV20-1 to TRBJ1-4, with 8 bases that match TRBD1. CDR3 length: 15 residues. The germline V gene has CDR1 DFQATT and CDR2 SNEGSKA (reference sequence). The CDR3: CSTRDLYRGSEKLFF. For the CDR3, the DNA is TGCAGTACTAGAGATCTATACAGGGGGAGTGAAAAACTGTTTTTT.